This T cell receptor beta chain was sequenced during a study of T cell responses to AZD1222 COVID-19 vaccine. On this clone: Antigen unknown.

Overall study results and limits: Of the AZD1222 recipients, only 5 or 6 were seropositive at baseline. Receipt of two AZD1222 doses was followed by a rise in Spike-specific TCR breadth and depth. Repertoires were obtained solely post-peak T cell response. Among vaccine-associated CD4 TCRs, coverage spanned spike, with dominance at 160-218 and 743-854.

Only in-frame clones appear in the TCRdb table, and some are missing; sequencing was by immunoSEQ multiplex PCR. The table records 95,000 to 150,000 clones, 85% to 95% of them present only once. The V segment lost 5 bases and the J segment 5 bases; nucleotides outside the gene matches: 4. The CDR3 sequence is 15 residues long. The germline CDR1 and CDR2 sequences are PRHDT and FYEKMQ (reference sequence). This clonotype originated in an adult in good health. The V call is TRBV13, the J call TRBJ2-1, with 12 bases that match TRBD2. The starting material was peripheral blood, obtained on day 0 of AZD1222 vaccination. Here the CDR3 DNA reads TGTGCCAGCAGCCATCGACTAGCGGGGGACAATGAGCAGTTCTTC. Translated: CASSHRLAGDNEQFF. The variable domain in full, with the rest retrieved from reference TRBV13 and TRBJ2-1, is AAGVIQSPRHLIKEKRETATLKCYPIPRHDTVYWYQQGPGQDPQFLISFYEKMQSDKGSIPDRFSAQQFSDYHSELNMSSLELGDSALYFCASSHRLAGDNEQFFGPGTRLTVL.